Given below is one T cell receptor (beta chain) in context. This likely comes from a read error, as the CDR3 has no conserved phenylalanine or tryptophan at its end. This CDR3 has 16 amino acids. Germline V gene sequence: CDR1 SEHNR, CDR2 FQNEAQ (reference sequence). Between the trimmed V and J ends, which lost 5 bases and 4 bases, there was a span of 20 bases. Construction of naive CD8 libraries employed about 19,000 to 1,000,000 sorted cells together with 10%, 30% or 50% RNA. Sorting captured naive CD8 T cells as CD8+CD4-CCR7+CD45RA+. The sample belongs to a study of molecular identifiers for immune sequencing clone quantification. Study context: Replicate runs used RNA from about 19,000 or 110,000 naive CD8 cells, which was split five ways into aliquots, and four of those aliquots were then sequenced.

In preparing bulk TCR libraries, previously described methods and listed TCR primers were used. TCRdb itself ran the PCR reads through MiXCR, one entry per CDR3 protein. Among about 320,000 distinct CDR3 sequences listed, 24% were seen once. The source material was naive CD8+ T cells from blood, with Jurkat cell RNA spiked in. Subset of the sample: FACS-sorted CD8+CD4-CCR7+CD45RA+ naive T cells. The TCR originated in a human donor in good health. Some libraries in this study had Jurkat cell RNA spiked in. The chain carries TRBV7-9 and TRBJ1-1, with D tentatively TRBD1 (5 bases). This CDR3 reads CASSPDLTGRVTEAFL. The CDR3 DNA is TGTGCCAGCAGCCCGGACCTTACTGGCAGGGTCACTGAAGCTTTCCTT.